What follows is one TCR beta chain and its context. In germline, CDR1 is LGHNA, CDR2 YSLEER. CDR3 size: 17 residues. Unmatched junction bases numbered 5, after V lost 1 base and J lost 1 base. The assay was immunoSEQ multiplex PCR, and TCRdb's table has in-frame clones only and misses some. Of 100,000 to 150,000 clones in the sample, over 75% are singletons; the top ten hold about 17%. The sample comes from a study of blood T cell repertoires in COVID-19. This sequence originates from a man under 40 with COVID-19, enrolled during active disease. Specimen: peripheral blood. The chain employs TRBV4-3 and TRBJ1-1; 11 bases match TRBD1. CDR3 protein: CASSQGTGGLGNTEAFF. The CDR3 nucleotides are TGCGCCAGCAGCCAAGGGACAGGGGGCTTAGGGAACACTGAAGCTTTCTTT.